These T cell receptor beta chains were read from a single sample in a study of cytomegalovirus exposure and HLA in healthy donors. TCRdb's copy holds only in-frame clones and misses some; the assay was immunoSEQ multiplex PCR. The sample contains approximately 90,000 clones, 96% of which appear only once. The sequencing sample was made of PBMCs. Receptor source: a man younger than 35 in good health and CMV-seronegative. Both conserved end residues are part of each CDR3. Fields, in order: clone size, V gene, J gene, D gene, CDR3 DNA, CDR3 protein. A D gene is named only where the DNA matches it firmly. Clone size is stated in some rows and not others, as once, few, many or a class when expanded.

>NA|TRBV28|TRBJ1-1|NA
TGTGCCAGCAGTTTGGCGACACGGAACACTGAAGCTTTCTTT
CASSLATRNTEAFF
>NA|TRBV11-3|TRBJ2-5|TRBD2
TGTGCCAGCAGCTTAGGACTAGCGGGACAAGAGACCCAGTACTTC
CASSLGLAGQETQYF
>few|TRBV5-1|TRBJ2-5|TRBD2
TGCGCCAGCAGCTTGACTAGCGGGAAGGAAGAGACCCAGTACTTC
CASSLTSGKEETQYF
>NA|TRBV28|TRBJ2-7|TRBD1
TGTGCCAGCAGTTTAAGCGGTGGACAGGGCACCTACGAGCAGTACTTC
CASSLSGGQGTYEQYF
>NA|TRBV6-5|TRBJ2-1|NA
TGTGCCAGCAGTCCCCAACTAGCAAATGAGCAGTTCTTC
CASSPQLANEQFF
>NA|TRBV2|TRBJ2-1|NA
TGTGCCAGCTCGACCCCCTCAGACTCCTCACCGGTCGGAAACTACAATGAGCAGTTCTTC
CASSTPSDSSPVGNYNEQFF
>NA|TRBV5-1|TRBJ2-2|NA
TGCGCCAGCAGCCCGCGGACTGGGGACACCGGGGAGCTGTTTTTT
CASSPRTGDTGELFF
>NA|TRBV4-3|TRBJ2-1|TRBD2
TGCGCCAGCAGCCAGAGGCTTAGCGGGGCCTCCTACAATGAGCAGTTCTTC
CASSQRLSGASYNEQFF
>NA|TRBV5-1|TRBJ2-4|TRBD1
TGCGCCAGCAGCTCGGCGACAGGGGTTTTTGGTGTTGCCAAAAACATTCAGTACTTC
CASSSATGVFGVAKNIQYF
>NA|TRBV6-5|TRBJ2-2|NA
TGTGCCAGCAGTTACTCCACGGGAGACACCGGGGAGCTGTTTTTT
CASSYSTGDTGELFF